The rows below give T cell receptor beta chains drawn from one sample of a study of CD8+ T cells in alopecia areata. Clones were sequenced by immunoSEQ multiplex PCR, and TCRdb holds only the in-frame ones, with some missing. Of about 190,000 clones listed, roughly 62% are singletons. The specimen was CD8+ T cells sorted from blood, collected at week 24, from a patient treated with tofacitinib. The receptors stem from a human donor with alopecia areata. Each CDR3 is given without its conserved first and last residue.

CDR3 protein: ASSQVYEQY
V gene: TRBV14

CDR3 protein: ASTGPSTETQY
V gene: TRBV6-1

CDR3 protein: ASSDPRGTYNEQF
V gene: TRBV2

CDR3 protein: ASSQSGNTGELF
V gene: TRBV9

CDR3 protein: ASSTTGSNSPLH
V gene: TRBV9

CDR3 protein: ASSTGSSYEQY
V gene: TRBV7-9

CDR3 protein: ASSLPTENTGELF
V gene: TRBV7-9

CDR3 protein: ASSLVEVGGRLQAF
V gene: TRBV5-1

CDR3 protein: SVEDEKGRRVNTEAF
V gene: TRBV29-1

CDR3 protein: ASSLSYSYEQY
V gene: TRBV5-1

CDR3 protein: ASSHYSEIPYEQY
V gene: TRBV6-5

CDR3 protein: ATEYQETQY
V gene: TRBV15

CDR3 protein: ASSLARDPGPGELF
V gene: TRBV5-1

CDR3 protein: ASGGVHQPQH
V gene: TRBV27

CDR3 protein: SVEGEDRRAYNEQF
V gene: TRBV29-1

CDR3 protein: ASSSTLAGGPPHTDTQY
V gene: TRBV2

CDR3 protein: ASRDSPNEKLF
V gene: TRBV7-9

CDR3 protein: SAPLNTEAF
V gene: TRBV20-1

CDR3 protein: ASRTGVEDTQY
V gene: TRBV6-5

CDR3 protein: ASGPPGSSYEQY
V gene: TRBV12-5

CDR3 protein: ASSQAAGGHTDTQY
V gene: TRBV14

CDR3 protein: ASSYSLAGEQY
V gene: TRBV6-5

CDR3 protein: AAPGGAYGYT
V gene: TRBV7-9

CDR3 protein: ASSLRDRAPVYQETQY
V gene: TRBV7-9

CDR3 protein: ATWEGRYLQETQY
V gene: TRBV10-3

CDR3 protein: AWSLGETQY
V gene: TRBV30

CDR3 protein: ASSLQGAVGYT
V gene: TRBV7-9

CDR3 protein: ASDGGYGYT
V gene: TRBV5-1

CDR3 protein: ASSELGTGELF
V gene: TRBV25-1

CDR3 protein: ASSLAKGINEQF
V gene: TRBV7-9

CDR3 protein: ASSLYGLPDTQY
V gene: TRBV27

CDR3 protein: ATSHEQGLGANYGYT
V gene: TRBV15

CDR3 protein: ASSLRRGGTEAF
V gene: TRBV27

CDR3 protein: AWSQGSQPQH
V gene: TRBV30

CDR3 protein: ASSGLGGGSTEAF
V gene: TRBV9

CDR3 protein: ASSQLEPGTRLPLNIQY
V gene: TRBV23-1

CDR3 protein: ASTHRDSPSIEGTSRSPDTQY
V gene: TRBV2

CDR3 protein: ATSRGDRVYTGELF
V gene: TRBV15

CDR3 protein: ASSFGSLKGEETQY
V gene: TRBV11-2

CDR3 protein: ASSAWDYNTGELF
V gene: TRBV9

CDR3 protein: ASSQGGGGNQPQH
V gene: TRBV4-1

CDR3 protein: ASSLSYGDTNTEAF
V gene: TRBV13

CDR3 protein: ASSFSGGIGNEQF
V gene: TRBV7-8

CDR3 protein: ATSRDGVEETQY
V gene: TRBV15

CDR3 protein: ASSGRHSNQPQH
V gene: TRBV6-5

CDR3 protein: ASNPRTSGTGELF
V gene: TRBV27

CDR3 protein: ASSLTGGRETQY
V gene: TRBV5-1

CDR3 protein: ASKFGGASYEQY
V gene: TRBV27

CDR3 protein: SVDTGLTTDTQY
V gene: TRBV29-1

CDR3 protein: ASSQDQGQLTEAF
V gene: TRBV4-1

CDR3 protein: ASSLTTSGEGL
V gene: TRBV7-2

CDR3 protein: ASSWNREPNYGYT
V gene: TRBV5-1

CDR3 protein: ASSSGGRYNEQF
V gene: TRBV11-2

CDR3 protein: ASSRQGAGQPQH
V gene: TRBV7-9

CDR3 protein: ASSPGDSYGYT
V gene: TRBV5-1